This T cell receptor (beta chain) is drawn from a study of blood T cell repertoires in COVID-19. On the study more broadly: The cDNA or gDNA used as material had been derived from T cells, B-cell-depleted T cells, or PBMCs.

Original analysis: Reference gene primers were amplified, and this amplification served to estimate nucleated cell counts. Produced via immunoSEQ multiplex PCR; TCRdb's table is partial and in-frame only. D and trimming were read from the DNA, whereas the V and J calls and clone size are those reported in that table. The profile shows about half a million clones, 70% to 90% of them singletons. Per germline, CDR1 SGHDT and CDR2 YYEEEE. V gave up 4 bases and J gave up 0 bases, with 11 bases separating them. The CDR3 runs 15 residues. The origin of this receptor is a human donor in a cohort sampled during active COVID-19. The specimen sequenced was peripheral blood. This chain links TRBV5-6 with TRBJ2-1, with D perhaps matching TRBD1 (6 bases). The CDR3 DNA sequence: TGTGCCAGCAGCCGGGACACGAGCTCCTACAATGAGCAGTTCTTC. Its protein product is CASSRDTSSYNEQFF.